The clone carrying this TCR beta chain was seen more than once but under ten times. The antigen is unknown. Healthy Caucasians supplied all donations. This CDR3 is 17 amino acids long. The germline V and J ends were trimmed by 1 base and 5 bases, with 20 bases remaining between them. Germline CDR1 and CDR2: MGHRA and YSYEKL. The sample comes from a study of identical twins. Findings and caveats of the study: Cord blood's abundant beta clonotypes had fewer insertions, unlike memory repertoires. Possibly, invariant MAIT and iNKT cells partly confounded zero-insertion analyses.

After template switching added a universal primer site, the resulting cDNA carried unique molecular identifiers. TCRdb recomputed calls from the 5' RACE reads with MiXCR, one row per CDR3 protein. The sample shows 1.5 million to 2 million distinct CDR3 sequences, around a third of them seen only once. This chain joins TRBV4-1 and TRBJ1-2; no definite D call. Sequencing used cord blood. The source of this sequence is a newborn girl in good health. The CDR3 is CASSQVLGRRQSYGYTF. The CDR3 DNA reads as TGCGCCAGCAGCCAAGTTTTGGGTCGACGGCAGAGTTATGGCTACACCTTC.